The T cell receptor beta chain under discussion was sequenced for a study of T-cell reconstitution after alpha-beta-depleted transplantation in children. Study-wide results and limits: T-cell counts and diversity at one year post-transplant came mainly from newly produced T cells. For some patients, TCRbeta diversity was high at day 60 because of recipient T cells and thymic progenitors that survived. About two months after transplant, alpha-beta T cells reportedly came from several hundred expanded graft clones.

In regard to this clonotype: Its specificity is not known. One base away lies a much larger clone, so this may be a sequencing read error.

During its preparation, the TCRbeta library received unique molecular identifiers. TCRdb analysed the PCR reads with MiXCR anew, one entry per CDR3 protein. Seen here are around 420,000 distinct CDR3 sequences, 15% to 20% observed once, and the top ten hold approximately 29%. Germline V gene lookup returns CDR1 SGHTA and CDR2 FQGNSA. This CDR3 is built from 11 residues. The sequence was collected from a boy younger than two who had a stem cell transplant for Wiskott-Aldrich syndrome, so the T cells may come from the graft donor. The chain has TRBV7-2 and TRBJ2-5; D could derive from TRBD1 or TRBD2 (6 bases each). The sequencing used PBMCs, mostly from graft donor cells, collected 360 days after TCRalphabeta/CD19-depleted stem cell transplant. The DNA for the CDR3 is TGTGCCAGCGGAGGGGGAGAGGCCCAGTACTTC. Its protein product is CASGGGEAQYF.